Listed here are 23 T cell receptor beta chains from one sample, sequenced in a study of Graves' ophthalmopathy and Graves' hyperthyroidism. RNA transcripts served as template for amplifying TCR beta CDR3 sequences. HTBI-primed first-round RT-PCR preceded second-round multiplex PCR. Each CDR3 protein gets one entry after TCRdb re-called the multiplex PCR reads with MiXCR. The data contain more than 300,000 distinct CDR3 sequences, about a sixth of them seen just once; the ten biggest clones take up 2% to 3%. The sample consisted of peripheral blood. The receptors were sampled from an adult woman with stable Graves' hyperthyroidism.

The J gene is TRBJ1-1, the V gene TRBV7-2; no clear D gene. The CDR3 extends over 13 amino acids. V dropped 5 bases and J dropped 1 base, with 8 bases sitting between them. Germline assignment: CDR1 SGHTA and CDR2 FQGNSA. The CDR3 bases are TGTGCCAGCAGCAGCCAGGCGAACACTGAAGCTTTCTTT. It is translated as CASSSQANTEAFF.

This clonotype was seen at least ten times. The chain combines TRBV5-1 with TRBJ1-1; maybe TRBD1 (6 bases). With 4 bases removed from V and 4 bases from J, the gap between germline ends came to 11 bases. CDR1 is SGHRS, CDR2 YFSETQ, per germline. This CDR3 contains 13 residues. The CDR3 loop is CASSTGFGTEAFF. CDR3 DNA sequence: TGCGCCAGCAGCACAGGGTTTGGCACTGAAGCTTTCTTT.

This clonotype appeared many times. The V and J genes are TRBV12-3 or TRBV12-4 and TRBJ1-1, with TRBD1 matching 7 bases. This CDR3 comprises 14 residues. V shed 5 bases and J 5 bases; nucleotides not matched to a gene: 8. The CDR3 protein is CASSLRDRGTEAFF. The CDR3 coding sequence is TGTGCCAGCAGTCTCCGGGACAGAGGAACTGAAGCTTTCTTT.

This clonotype was found a few times. The genes are TRBV28 and TRBJ2-3, with TRBD1 matching 7 bases. This CDR3 region has 17 residues. V lost 3 bases, J lost 3 bases, and 12 bases stayed unmatched. Per the germline V gene, CDR1 is MDHEN and CDR2 is SYDVKM. This chain's CDR3 is CASSFWGQPKGTDTQYF. CDR3 DNA: TGTGCCAGCAGTTTCTGGGGACAGCCTAAGGGTACAGATACGCAGTATTTT.

The rearrangement links TRBV7-3 to TRBJ1-1; TRBD1 is a possible D gene (5 bases). The CDR3 totals 12 residues. Germline CDR1 SGHTA, CDR2 FQGTGA. V gave up 5 bases and J gave up 11 bases, with 15 bases separating them. The CDR3, as DNA: TGTGCCAGCAGCCTGCCTCCGGGACGGGCTTTCTTT. Amino acids: CASSLPPGRAFF.

This clonotype was counted at least ten times. This chain joins TRBV7-2 and TRBJ2-5, with TRBD2 as a possible D gene (5 bases). CDR3 length equals 15 residues. Germline assignment: CDR1 SGHTA and CDR2 FQGNSA. Trimming shortened V by 0 bases and J by 5 bases, and 13 bases separated the two germline ends. CDR3 coding DNA: TGTGCCAGCAGCTTAGCTGGATCGGGGTGGGAGACCCAGTACTTC. Amino acids: CASSLAGSGWETQYF.

This clonotype was recorded at least ten times. The chain is built from TRBV4-3 and TRBJ1-2; no clear D gene. V was cut by 0 bases and J by 0 bases, with 11 bases left in between. The CDR3 length is 16 residues. The V gene's germline CDR1 is LGHNA and CDR2 YSLEER. The CDR3 region has the DNA TGCGCCAGCAGCCAAGATAGTACGGTTGCTAACTATGGCTACACCTTC. Encoded protein: CASSQDSTVANYGYTF.

This chain joins TRBV28 and TRBJ2-5; the D call may be TRBD1 or TRBD2 (6 bases each). With 2 bases removed from V and 5 bases from J, the gap between germline ends came to 15 bases. The CDR3 has 15 amino acids. Germline loops: CDR1 MDHEN, CDR2 SYDVKM. The CDR3 sequence is CASSLTGASTETQYF. CDR3 DNA sequence: TGTGCCAGCAGTTTAACGGGGGCCTCCACCGAGACCCAGTACTTC.

This clonotype came up many times. The chain is built from TRBV28 and TRBJ2-2; perhaps D is TRBD1 or TRBD2 (5 bases each). V was cut by 6 bases and J by 2 bases, with 19 bases left in between. Germline CDR1 reads MDHEN; CDR2 reads SYDVKM. The CDR3 has 17 amino acids. The CDR3 loop reads CASSPERGASNTGELFF. CDR3 bases: TGTGCCAGCAGCCCGGAGAGGGGCGCTTCTAACACCGGGGAGCTGTTTTTT.

This rearrangement joins TRBV3-1 to TRBJ1-5; possible D gene TRBD1, 6 bases. The CDR3 sequence is 19 residues long. Germline V lookup: CDR1 LGHDT, CDR2 YNNKEL (reference sequence). Trimming stripped 0 bases from V and 3 bases from J, with 21 bases between. CDR3 sequence reads: CASSQERGRQTKNNQPQHF. CDR3 sequence (DNA): TGTGCCAGCAGCCAAGAAAGGGGGAGACAGACAAAGAACAATCAGCCCCAGCATTTT.

This clonotype has ten or more counts. V gene TRBV20-1 combines with J gene TRBJ1-1; D might be TRBD1 (6 bases). CDR1 is DFQATT and CDR2 is SNEGSKA in the germline V gene (reference sequence). The CDR3 has 13 amino acids. The V and J ends lost 6 bases and 3 bases respectively, with 14 bases between them. CDR3 loop: CSAQGQLDTEAFF. Here the CDR3 DNA reads TGCAGTGCGCAAGGACAGTTGGACACTGAAGCTTTCTTT.

There are many counts of this clonotype. The chain couples TRBV7-3 to TRBJ2-3; no firm D call. V lost 5 bases and J lost 6, with 12 bases in between. The CDR3 is 13 amino acids. The germline CDR1 and CDR2 sequences are SGHTA and FQGTGA. CDR3 in amino acids: CASSLQFGDTQYF. The CDR3 nucleotides read TGTGCCAGCAGCCTACAGTTCGGGGATACGCAGTATTTT.

At least ten counts were recorded for this clonotype. The J gene is TRBJ2-5, the V gene TRBV6-2 or TRBV6-3; tentatively, D is TRBD1 (5 bases). The V gene's germline CDR1 is MNHEY and CDR2 SVGEGT. The V end was cut by 5 bases, the J end by 4 bases, with 20 bases between. The CDR3 runs to 16 residues. CDR3 sequence reads: CASSVLGATLRETQYF. The CDR3 DNA reads as TGTGCCAGCAGTGTTCTAGGGGCGACCTTACGAGAGACCCAGTACTTC.

Ten or more counts support this clonotype. The chain recombines TRBV7-8 with TRBJ2-5; D is unresolved. CDR1 and CDR2 (germline): SGHVS, FQNEAQ. Trimming pared 5 bases from V and 0 bases from J, leaving 13 bases between. There are 15 residues in the CDR3. CDR3 residues: CASSLGALYQETQYF. Here the CDR3 DNA reads TGTGCCAGCAGCCTAGGTGCCTTGTACCAAGAGACCCAGTACTTC.

This clonotype was detected many times. V usage is TRBV7-3 and J usage is TRBJ2-7; TRBD1 matches 7 bases. J lost 2 bases, V lost 5 bases, and 6 bases had no gene match. CDR1 is SGHTA and CDR2 is FQGTGA in the germline V gene. This CDR3 has 14 residues. CDR3: CASSIGQEPYEQYF. The CDR3 coding sequence is TGTGCCAGCAGCATAGGACAGGAACCCTACGAGCAGTACTTC.

This clonotype showed up many times. The chain combines TRBV29-1 with TRBJ1-1, with D tentatively TRBD1 (5 bases). This CDR3 has 11 amino acids. CDR1 and CDR2 (germline): SQVTM, ANQGSEA. V lost 3 bases, J lost 11 bases, and 13 bases lay in between. CDR3 DNA: TGCAGCGTTGATAACGGGGCGAGGGCTTTCTTT. Protein product: CSVDNGARAFF.

The chain uses TRBV19 and TRBJ1-1, with no clear D. The CDR3 loop spans 11 amino acids. Trimming took 3 bases from V and 6 from J, leaving 5 bases between them. CDR1 is LNHDA and CDR2 is SQIVND in the germline V gene (reference sequence). CDR3 amino acids: CASSIFAEAFF. In DNA form, the CDR3 reads TGTGCCAGTAGTATTTTTGCTGAAGCTTTCTTT.

This clonotype came up a few times. The rearrangement uses TRBV6-2 or TRBV6-3 and TRBJ2-7; TRBD1 might be the D (6 bases). The germline V gene has CDR1 MNHEY and CDR2 SVGEGT. V was cut by 6 bases and J by 1 base, with 16 bases left in between. The CDR3 runs 15 residues. The CDR3 reads CASRPTGFISYEQYF. CDR3 nucleotide sequence: TGTGCCAGCAGACCCACAGGGTTTATATCCTACGAGCAGTACTTC.

The rearrangement joins TRBV27 to TRBJ2-2, with unresolved D. Germline loops: CDR1 MNHEY, CDR2 SMNVEV (reference sequence). V gave up 5 bases and J gave up 8 bases, with 12 bases separating them. This CDR3 has 13 amino acids. Written as DNA, the CDR3 is TGTGCCAGCAGTCTACAAGGGTTGGGGGAGCTGTTTTTT. Its protein product is CASSLQGLGELFF.

This clonotype was seen ten or more times. The chain recombines TRBV11-2 with TRBJ2-7, with D unclear. V was trimmed by 5 bases and J by 0 bases, leaving 5 bases between them. From germline, CDR1 is SGHAT and CDR2 FQNNGV. The CDR3 spans 12 residues. CDR3 bases: TGTGCCAGCAGCCACGGCTCCTACGAGCAGTACTTC. It codes for CASSHGSYEQYF.

This clonotype was counted many times. This chain connects TRBV9 to TRBJ2-5; 9 nucleotides line up with TRBD1. The CDR3 runs 18 residues. Losses at the gene ends were 0 bases for V and 0 bases for J; bases not matched to a gene: 9. In germline, CDR1 is SGDLS, CDR2 YYNGEE. CDR3 amino acids: CASSVATGQGMYQETQYF. Here the CDR3 DNA reads TGTGCCAGCAGCGTAGCTACAGGACAGGGGATGTACCAAGAGACCCAGTACTTC.

The chain couples TRBV24-1 to TRBJ2-3; maybe TRBD1 (6 bases). The germline gives CDR1 KGHDR, CDR2 SFDVKD. This CDR3 contains 13 residues. The V end was cut by 8 bases, the J end by 1 base, with 9 bases between. CDR3 bases: TGTGCCACCAAGGGGGAAGGCACAGATACGCAGTATTTT. It is translated as CATKGEGTDTQYF.

The count of this clonotype is one. A much bigger clone sits one base away, suggesting this may be a read error. The chain employs TRBV11-2 and TRBJ1-5, with D unresolved. Germline CDR1 reads SGHAT; CDR2 reads FQNNGV. The CDR3 contains 13 residues. This chain's CDR3 is CVSSLGFGLPQHF. CDR3 coding DNA: TGTGTCAGCAGCTTAGGGTTTGGTCTGCCCCAGCATTTT.